The entry below describes one T cell receptor beta chain. The entry originates in a study of blood T cell repertoires in COVID-19. Measured with immunoSEQ multiplex PCR; TCRdb has only the in-frame clones, and not every one. The data contain some 100,000 clones, about 80% of them singletons. The V gene's germline CDR1 is SGHTA and CDR2 FQGNSA. This CDR3 spans 14 amino acids. J gave up 8 bases and V 5 bases, and 6 bases lay outside the gene matches. The chain carries TRBV7-2 and TRBJ1-4; 9 bases are shared with TRBD1. The material sequenced was peripheral blood. This TCR derives from a man in his sixties or seventies with acute or convalescent COVID-19. The CDR3 is CASSLGTGSEKLFF. In DNA form, the CDR3 reads TGTGCCAGCAGCCTCGGGACAGGGAGCGAAAAACTGTTTTTT. Based on the CDR3 plus reference TRBV7-2 and TRBJ1-4, the full variable domain is GAGVSQSPSNKVTEKGKDVELRCDPISGHTALYWYRQSLGQGLEFLIYFQGNSAPDKSGLPSDRFSAERTGGSVSTLTIQRTQQEDSAVYLCASSLGTGSEKLFFGSGTQLSVL.